This entry concerns a single T cell receptor beta chain. Its cognate antigen is unknown. The data derive from a study of cytomegalovirus exposure and HLA in healthy donors. General study results and limits: DRB1 showed the most TCR associations and HLA-C the fewest in a later analysis, as rates varied by HLA locus. Researchers reported that a few CMV-associated chains were confirmed in vitro as CMV antigen-specific. It was reported in a later analysis that an Asian-associated ancestry cluster showed fewer N-insertions than the approximately 700-donor mean. In a later analysis, most CMV-associated TCR beta chains appeared HLA-restricted.

The CDR3 has 13 amino acids. The junction had 1 base not matched to a gene; V was cut back by 8 bases and J by 1 base. Germline V gives CDR1 MNHEY, CDR2 SVGAGI. Vbeta (60) and Jbeta (13) primers were used in the PCR. Using immunoSEQ multiplex PCR, the repertoire was profiled, and TCRdb retains in-frame clones only, with some absent. The table lists under 250,000 clones, over 75% of them singletons. Material: PBMCs. The chain is built from TRBV6-5 and TRBJ2-4, with TRBD1 matching over 8 bases. The source of this sequence is a male donor in good health and CMV-seronegative. CDR3 in DNA: TGTGCCAGCGGGGACAGGGCCAAAAACATTCAGTACTTC. It specifies CASGDRAKNIQYF.